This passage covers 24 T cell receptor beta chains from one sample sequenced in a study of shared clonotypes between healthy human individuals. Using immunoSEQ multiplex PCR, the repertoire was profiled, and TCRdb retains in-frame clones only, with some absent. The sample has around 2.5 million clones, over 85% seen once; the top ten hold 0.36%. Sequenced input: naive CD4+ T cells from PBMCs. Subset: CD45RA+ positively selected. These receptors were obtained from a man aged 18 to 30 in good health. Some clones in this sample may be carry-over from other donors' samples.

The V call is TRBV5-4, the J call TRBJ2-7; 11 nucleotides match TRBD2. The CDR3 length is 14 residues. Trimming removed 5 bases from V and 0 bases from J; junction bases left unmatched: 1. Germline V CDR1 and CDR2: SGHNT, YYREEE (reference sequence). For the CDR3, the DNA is TGTGCCAGCAGTACTAGCGGGAGCTCCTACGAGCAGTACTTC. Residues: CASSTSGSSYEQYF.

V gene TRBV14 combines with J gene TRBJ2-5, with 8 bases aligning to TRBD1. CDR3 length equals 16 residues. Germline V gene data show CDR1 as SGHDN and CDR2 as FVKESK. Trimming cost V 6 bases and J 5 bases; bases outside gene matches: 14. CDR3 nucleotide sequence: TGTGCCAGCAGGTACGGACAGGGAGTGTTTCGGGAGACCCAGTACTTC. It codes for CASRYGQGVFRETQYF.

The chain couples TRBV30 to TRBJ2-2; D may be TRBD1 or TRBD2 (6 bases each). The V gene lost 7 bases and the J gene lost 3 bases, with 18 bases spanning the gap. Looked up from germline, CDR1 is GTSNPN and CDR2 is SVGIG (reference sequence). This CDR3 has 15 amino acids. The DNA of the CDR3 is TGTGCCTCTTGGGGGGCCGAGGGGGACACCGGGGAGCTGTTTTTT. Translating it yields CASWGAEGDTGELFF. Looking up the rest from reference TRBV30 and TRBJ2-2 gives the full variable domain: SQTIHQWPATLVQPVGSPLSLECTVEGTSNPNLYWYRQAAGRGLQLLFYSVGIGQISSEVPQNLSASRPQDRQFILSSKKLLLSDSGFYLCASWGAEGDTGELFFGEGSRLTVL.

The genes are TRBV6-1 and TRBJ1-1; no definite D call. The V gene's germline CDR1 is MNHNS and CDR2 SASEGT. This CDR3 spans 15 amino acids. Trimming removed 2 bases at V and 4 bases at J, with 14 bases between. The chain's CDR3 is CASSEPIPLGTEAFF. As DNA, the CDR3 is TGTGCCAGCAGTGAACCCATCCCCCTAGGCACTGAAGCTTTCTTT.

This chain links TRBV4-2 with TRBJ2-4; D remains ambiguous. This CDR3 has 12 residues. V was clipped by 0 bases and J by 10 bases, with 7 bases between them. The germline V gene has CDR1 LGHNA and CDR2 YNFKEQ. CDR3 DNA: TGTGCCAGCAGCCAAGATTGGGGTATTCAGTACTTC. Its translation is CASSQDWGIQYF.

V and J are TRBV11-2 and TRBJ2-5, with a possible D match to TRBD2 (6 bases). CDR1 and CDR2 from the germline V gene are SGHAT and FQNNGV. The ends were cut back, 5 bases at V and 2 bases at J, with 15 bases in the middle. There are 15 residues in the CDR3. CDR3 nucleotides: TGTGCCAGCAGCCGAGGGGCGGGAAATCAAGAGACCCAGTACTTC. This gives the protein CASSRGAGNQETQYF.

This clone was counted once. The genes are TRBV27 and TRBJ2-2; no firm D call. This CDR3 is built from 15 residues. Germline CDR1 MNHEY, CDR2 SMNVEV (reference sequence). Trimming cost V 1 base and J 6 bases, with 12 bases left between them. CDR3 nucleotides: TGTGCCAGCAGTTTATACAACTCTCGACCCGGGGAGCTGTTTTTT. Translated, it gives CASSLYNSRPGELFF.

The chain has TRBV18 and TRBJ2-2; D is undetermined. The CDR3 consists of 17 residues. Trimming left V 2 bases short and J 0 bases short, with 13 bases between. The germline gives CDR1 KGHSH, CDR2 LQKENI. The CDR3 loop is CASSPGLTRANTGELFF. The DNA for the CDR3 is TGTGCCAGCTCACCAGGCTTAACCCGCGCGAACACCGGGGAGCTGTTTTTT. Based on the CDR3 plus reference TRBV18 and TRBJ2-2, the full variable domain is NAGVMQNPRHLVRRRGQEARLRCSPMKGHSHVYWYRQLPEEGLKFMVYLQKENIIDESGMPKERFSAEFPKEGPSILRIQQVVRGDSAAYFCASSPGLTRANTGELFFGEGSRLTVL.

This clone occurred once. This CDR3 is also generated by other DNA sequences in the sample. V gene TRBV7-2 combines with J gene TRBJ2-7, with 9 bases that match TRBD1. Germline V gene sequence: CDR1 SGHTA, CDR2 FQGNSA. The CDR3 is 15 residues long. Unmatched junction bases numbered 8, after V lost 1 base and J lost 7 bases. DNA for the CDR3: TGTGCCAGCAGCTTAGTGGGACAGGGAATGGGGGAGCAGTACTTC. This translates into CASSLVGQGMGEQYF.

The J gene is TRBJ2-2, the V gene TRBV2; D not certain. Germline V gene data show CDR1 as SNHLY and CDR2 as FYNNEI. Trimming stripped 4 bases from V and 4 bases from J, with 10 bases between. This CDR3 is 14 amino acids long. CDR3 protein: CASSGPVVTGELFF. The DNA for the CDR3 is TGTGCCAGCAGTGGCCCGGTGGTCACCGGGGAGCTGTTTTTT.

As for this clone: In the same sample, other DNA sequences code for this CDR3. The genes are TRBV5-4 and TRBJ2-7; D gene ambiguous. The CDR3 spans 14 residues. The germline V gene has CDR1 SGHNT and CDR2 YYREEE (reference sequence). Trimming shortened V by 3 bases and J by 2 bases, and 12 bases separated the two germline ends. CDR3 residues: CASSSSGTAYEQYF. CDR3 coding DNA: TGTGCCAGCAGCTCATCAGGCACAGCCTACGAGCAGTACTTC.

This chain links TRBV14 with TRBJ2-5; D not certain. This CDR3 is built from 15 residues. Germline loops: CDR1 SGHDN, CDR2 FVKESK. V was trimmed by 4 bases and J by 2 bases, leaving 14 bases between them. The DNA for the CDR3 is TGTGCCAGCAGCCCTTTCAACAGTAGACAAGAGACCCAGTACTTC. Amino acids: CASSPFNSRQETQYF. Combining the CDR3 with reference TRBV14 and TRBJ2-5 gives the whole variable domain EAGVTQFPSHSVIEKGQTVTLRCDPISGHDNLYWYRRVMGKEIKFLLHFVKESKQDESGMPNNRFLAERTGGTYSTLKVQPAELEDSGVYFCASSPFNSRQETQYFGPGTRLLVL.

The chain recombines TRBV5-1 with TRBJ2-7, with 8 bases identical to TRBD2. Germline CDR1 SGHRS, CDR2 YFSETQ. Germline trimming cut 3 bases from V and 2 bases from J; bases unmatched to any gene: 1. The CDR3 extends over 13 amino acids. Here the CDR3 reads CASSWGLAYEQYF. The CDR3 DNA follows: TGCGCCAGCAGCTGGGGACTAGCCTACGAGCAGTACTTC.

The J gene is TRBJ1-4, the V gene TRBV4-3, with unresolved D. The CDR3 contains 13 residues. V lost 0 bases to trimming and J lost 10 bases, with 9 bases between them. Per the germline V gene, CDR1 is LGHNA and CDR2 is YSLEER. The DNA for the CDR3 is TGCGCCAGCAGCCAAGATGTCACCGGAAAACTGTTTTTT. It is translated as CASSQDVTGKLFF.

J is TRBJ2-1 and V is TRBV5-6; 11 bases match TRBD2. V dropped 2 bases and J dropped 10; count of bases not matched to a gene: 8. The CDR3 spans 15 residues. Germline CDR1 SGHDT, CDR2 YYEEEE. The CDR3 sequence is CASSLGSGRAGEQFF. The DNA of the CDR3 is TGTGCCAGCAGCTTAGGTAGCGGGAGGGCCGGAGAGCAGTTCTTC.

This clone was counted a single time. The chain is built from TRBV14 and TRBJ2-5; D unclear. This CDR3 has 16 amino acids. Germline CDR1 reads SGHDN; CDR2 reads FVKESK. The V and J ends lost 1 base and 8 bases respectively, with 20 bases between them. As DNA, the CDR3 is TGTGCCAGCAGCCAAGGTTCCGGTAGCCCAACAGAAACCCAGTACTTC. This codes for CASSQGSGSPTETQYF.

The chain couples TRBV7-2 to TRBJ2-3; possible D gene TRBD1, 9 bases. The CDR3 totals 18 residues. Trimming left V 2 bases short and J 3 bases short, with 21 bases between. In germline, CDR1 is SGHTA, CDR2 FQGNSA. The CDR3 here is CASSLLGQGLGGTDTQYF. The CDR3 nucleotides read TGTGCCAGCAGCTTATTGGGACAGGGACTAGGAGGTACAGATACGCAGTATTTT.

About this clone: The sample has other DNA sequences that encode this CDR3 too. CDR3: CASGLAGEETQYF. The CDR3, as DNA: TGCGCCAGCGGGTTAGCGGGAGAAGAGACCCAGTACTTC. This chain joins TRBV5-1 and TRBJ2-5; 9 bases are a match to TRBD2. J lost 3 bases, V lost 7 bases, and 4 bases had no gene match. CDR3 length: 13 residues. Germline V gene lookup returns CDR1 SGHRS and CDR2 YFSETQ.

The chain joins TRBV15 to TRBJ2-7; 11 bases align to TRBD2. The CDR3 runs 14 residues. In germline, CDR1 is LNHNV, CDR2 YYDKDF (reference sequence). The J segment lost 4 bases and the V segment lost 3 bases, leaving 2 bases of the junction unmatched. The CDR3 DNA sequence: TGTGCCACCAGCAGTACTAGCGGGAGTTACGAGCAGTACTTC. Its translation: CATSSTSGSYEQYF.

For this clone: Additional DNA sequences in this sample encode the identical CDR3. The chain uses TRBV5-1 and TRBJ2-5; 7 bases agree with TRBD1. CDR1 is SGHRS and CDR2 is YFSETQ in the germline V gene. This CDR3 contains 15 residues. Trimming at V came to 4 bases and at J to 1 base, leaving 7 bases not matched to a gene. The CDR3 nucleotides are TGCGCCAGCAGCCCAGGGACAGCGTTCCAAGAGACCCAGTACTTC. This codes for CASSPGTAFQETQYF.

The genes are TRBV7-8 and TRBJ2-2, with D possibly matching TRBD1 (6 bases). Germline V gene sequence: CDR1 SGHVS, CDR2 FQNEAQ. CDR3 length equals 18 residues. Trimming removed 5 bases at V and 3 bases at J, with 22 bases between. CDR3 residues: CASSPSRTGTTHTGELFF. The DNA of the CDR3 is TGTGCCAGCAGCCCCTCGAGGACCGGGACAACTCACACCGGGGAGCTGTTTTTT. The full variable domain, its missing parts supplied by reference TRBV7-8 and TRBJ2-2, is GAGVSQSPRYKVAKRGQDVALRCDPISGHVSLFWYQQALGQGPEFLTYFQNEAQLDKSGLPSDRFFAERPEGSVSTLKIQRTQQEDSAVYLCASSPSRTGTTHTGELFFGEGSRLTVL.

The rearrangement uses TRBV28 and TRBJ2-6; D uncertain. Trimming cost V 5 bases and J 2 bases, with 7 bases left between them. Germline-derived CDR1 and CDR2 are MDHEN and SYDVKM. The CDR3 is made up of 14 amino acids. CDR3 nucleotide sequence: TGTGCCAGCAGTCTGGAAGCTGGGGCCAACGTCCTGACTTTC. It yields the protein CASSLEAGANVLTF.

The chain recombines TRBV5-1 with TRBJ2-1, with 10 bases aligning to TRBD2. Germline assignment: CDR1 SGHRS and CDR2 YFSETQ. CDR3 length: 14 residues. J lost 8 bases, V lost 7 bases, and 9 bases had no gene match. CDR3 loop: CASGSLAGVHEQFF. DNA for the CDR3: TGCGCCAGCGGGTCTCTAGCGGGAGTCCATGAGCAGTTCTTC.

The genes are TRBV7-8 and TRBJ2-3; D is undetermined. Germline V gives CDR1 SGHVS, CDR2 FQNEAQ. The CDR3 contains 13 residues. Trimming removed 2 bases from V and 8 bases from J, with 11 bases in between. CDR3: CASSLPPPGTQYF. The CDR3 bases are TGTGCCAGCAGCTTACCCCCGCCCGGTACGCAGTATTTT. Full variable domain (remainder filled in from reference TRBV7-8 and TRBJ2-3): GAGVSQSPRYKVAKRGQDVALRCDPISGHVSLFWYQQALGQGPEFLTYFQNEAQLDKSGLPSDRFFAERPEGSVSTLKIQRTQQEDSAVYLCASSLPPPGTQYFGPGTRLTVL.